Below are 12 T cell receptor beta chains sequenced from a single sample in a study of blood T cell repertoires in COVID-19. Profiled with immunoSEQ multiplex PCR; TCRdb holds only in-frame clones, not every one. The sample lists approximately 200,000 clones, about 80% seen once, with about 7.8% in the top ten. The sequenced material came from peripheral blood. All receptors come from a woman of 80 years or more with COVID-19, enrolled during active disease.

The chain is built from TRBV5-1 and TRBJ2-7, with D possibly being TRBD1 (5 bases). The CDR3 covers 17 residues. CDR1 is SGHRS and CDR2 is YFSETQ in the germline V gene. V was cut by 4 bases and J by 3 bases, with 23 bases left in between. DNA of the CDR3: TGCGCCAGCAGCCCTGGGCCGACGGACATCCTCGGCTACGAGCAGTACTTC. This sequence encodes CASSPGPTDILGYEQYF.

V is TRBV11-3 and J is TRBJ2-1; D is possibly TRBD1 (6 bases). The CDR3 has 13 amino acids. The germline V gene has CDR1 SGHNT and CDR2 YENEEA. The V end was cut by 3 bases, the J end by 6 bases, with 9 bases between. In nucleotides, the CDR3 is TGTGCCAGCAGCTTCGCCAGGGGCAATGAGCAGTTCTTC. It is translated as CASSFARGNEQFF.

This sequence joins TRBV7-2 and TRBJ2-7; possibly TRBD1 for D (6 bases). V was cut by 6 bases and J by 4 bases, with 13 bases left in between. The V gene's germline CDR1 is SGHTA and CDR2 FQGNSA. This CDR3 spans 13 amino acids. CDR3 sequence reads: CASRVDRWYEQYF. The CDR3 coding sequence is TGTGCCAGCAGAGTTGACAGGTGGTACGAGCAGTACTTC. The whole variable domain, filled in from reference TRBV7-2 and TRBJ2-7, reads GAGVSQSPSNKVTEKGKDVELRCDPISGHTALYWYRQSLGQGLEFLIYFQGNSAPDKSGLPSDRFSAERTGGSVSTLTIQRTQQEDSAVYLCASRVDRWYEQYFGPGTRLTVT.

The CDR3 sequence: CASSFGRREKLFF. In DNA, the CDR3 is TGTGCCAGCAGTTTCGGCAGGAGGGAAAAACTGTTTTTT. J is TRBJ1-4 and V is TRBV12-3 or TRBV12-4; no firm D call. V lost 3 bases and J lost 8, with 10 bases in between. CDR3 length: 13 residues.

The rearrangement links TRBV2 to TRBJ1-3, with D unclear. The CDR3 has 12 amino acids. Trimming took off 6 bases at V and 3 bases at J, with 6 bases between the two ends. CDR1 is SNHLY and CDR2 is FYNNEI in the germline V gene. The DNA of the CDR3 is TGTGCCAGCAGCGGGGATGGAAACACCATATATTTT. Protein sequence: CASSGDGNTIYF.

This rearrangement joins TRBV18 to TRBJ1-2, with 8 bases fitting TRBD1. In germline, CDR1 is KGHSH, CDR2 LQKENI. J lost 2 bases, V lost 4 bases, and 6 bases had no gene match. The CDR3 is 15 amino acids. This CDR3 is CASSLRTGTNYGYTF. Written as DNA, the CDR3 is TGTGCCAGCTCACTTAGGACAGGGACCAACTATGGCTACACCTTC.

V usage is TRBV12-3 or TRBV12-4 and J usage is TRBJ2-1, with 9 positions matching TRBD2. The CDR3 sequence is 13 residues long. Germline trimming cut 3 bases from V and 7 bases from J; bases unmatched to any gene: 1. The CDR3 DNA is TGTGCCAGCAGTTTGCGGGAGGGGAATGAGCAGTTCTTC. Translated: CASSLREGNEQFF.

This chain uses TRBV25-1 with TRBJ1-1; D is possibly TRBD1 (5 bases). The V end was cut by 1 base, the J end by 1 base, with 7 bases between. Germline CDR1 MGHDK, CDR2 SYGVNS. The CDR3 loop spans 14 amino acids. The CDR3 coding sequence is TGTGCCAGCAGTGAATCCAGGGCGAACACTGAAGCTTTCTTT. Its protein is CASSESRANTEAFF.

This clone was counted only a few times. The chain couples TRBV9 to TRBJ1-6; 7 nucleotides align to TRBD1. V shed 3 bases, J shed 4 bases, and the junction held 4 bases outside the gene matches. The CDR3 runs to 15 residues. CDR1 is SGDLS and CDR2 is YYNGEE in the germline V gene. CDR3: CASSELQGYNSPLHF. CDR3 in DNA: TGTGCCAGCAGCGAACTACAGGGGTATAATTCACCCCTCCACTTT.

This CDR3 reads CASSSPGTSGNYEQYF. The CDR3 nucleotides read TGTGCCAGCAGTAGCCCCGGGACTAGCGGCAACTACGAGCAGTACTTC. The chain joins TRBV28 to TRBJ2-7; 11 nucleotides agree with TRBD2. CDR1 is MDHEN, CDR2 SYDVKM, per germline. This CDR3 has 16 amino acids. J was trimmed by 3 bases and V by 5 bases; bases with no gene match: 9.

The V gene is TRBV4-2, the J gene TRBJ1-5; possible D gene TRBD1, 6 bases. This CDR3 spans 17 amino acids. Trimming pared 0 bases from V and 2 bases from J, leaving 14 bases between. Germline V gives CDR1 LGHNA, CDR2 YNFKEQ. CDR3 loop: CASSQDLTGSGNQPQHF. CDR3 DNA sequence: TGTGCCAGCAGCCAAGACTTGACAGGCTCGGGCAATCAGCCCCAGCATTTT.

The chain links TRBV3-1 (or the pseudogene TRBV3-2) to TRBJ1-6, with D hard to call. The CDR3 extends over 16 amino acids. CDR1 LGHDT and CDR2 YNNKEL come from the germline V gene (reference sequence). Trimming shortened V by 2 bases and J by 0 bases, and 8 bases separated the two germline ends. CDR3 region: CASSQQESSYNSPLHF. In nucleotides, the CDR3 is TGTGCCAGCAGCCAACAGGAAAGCTCCTATAATTCACCCCTCCACTTT.